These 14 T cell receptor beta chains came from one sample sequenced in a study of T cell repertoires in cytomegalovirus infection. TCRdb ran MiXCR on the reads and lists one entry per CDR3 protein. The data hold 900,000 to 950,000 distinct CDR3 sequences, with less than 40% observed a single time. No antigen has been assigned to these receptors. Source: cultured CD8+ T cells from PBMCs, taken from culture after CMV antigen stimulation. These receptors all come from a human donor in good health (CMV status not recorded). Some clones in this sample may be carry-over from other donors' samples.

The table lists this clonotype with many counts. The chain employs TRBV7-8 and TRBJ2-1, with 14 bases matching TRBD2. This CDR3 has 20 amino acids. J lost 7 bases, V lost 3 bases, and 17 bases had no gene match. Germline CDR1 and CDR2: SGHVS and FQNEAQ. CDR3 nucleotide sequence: TGTGCCAGCAGCTTCAGTAGGAGGCTTCGACTAGCGGGGGGGCGTAATGAGCAGTTCTTC. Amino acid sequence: CASSFSRRLRLAGGRNEQFF.

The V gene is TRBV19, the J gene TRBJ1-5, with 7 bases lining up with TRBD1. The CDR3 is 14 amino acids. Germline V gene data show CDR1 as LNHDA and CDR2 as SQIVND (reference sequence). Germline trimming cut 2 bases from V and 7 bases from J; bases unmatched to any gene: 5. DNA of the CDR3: TGTGCCAGTAGTATATCACAGGGGATACAGCCCCAGCATTTT. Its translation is CASSISQGIQPQHF.

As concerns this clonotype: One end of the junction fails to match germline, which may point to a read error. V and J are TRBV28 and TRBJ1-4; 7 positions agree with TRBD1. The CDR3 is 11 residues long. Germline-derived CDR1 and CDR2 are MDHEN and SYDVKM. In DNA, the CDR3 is TGTGCCAGCAGTTCGGGACAGAGGTGTGGTTTT. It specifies CASSSGQRCGF.

The CDR3: CASSYSWTSGDTTSTDTQYF. The CDR3 region has the DNA TGTGCCAGCAGTTACTCGTGGACTAGCGGGGACACAACTAGCACAGATACGCAGTATTTT. This chain uses TRBV6-2 or TRBV6-3 with TRBJ2-3, with 12 bases that match TRBD2. This CDR3 is built from 20 residues. The trim removed 0 bases at V and 0 bases at J, leaving 10 bases unmatched. Looked up from germline, CDR1 is MNHEY and CDR2 is SVGEGT.

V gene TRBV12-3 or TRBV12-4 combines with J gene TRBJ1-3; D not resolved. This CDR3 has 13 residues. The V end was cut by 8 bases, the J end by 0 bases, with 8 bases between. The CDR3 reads CASRETSGNTIYF. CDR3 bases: TGTGCCAGCCGGGAGACCTCTGGAAACACCATATATTTT.

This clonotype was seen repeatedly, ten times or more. Written as DNA, the CDR3 is TGTGCCAGCAGCTTACCCCCCCTAGCGGGGGTCTCAGATACGCAGTATTTT. Translating it yields CASSLPPLAGVSDTQYF. The J gene is TRBJ2-3, the V gene TRBV7-6; 10 bases agree with TRBD2. Trimming cost V 2 bases and J 4 bases; bases outside gene matches: 9. CDR1 is SGHVS and CDR2 is FNYEAQ in the germline V gene. This CDR3 region has 17 residues.

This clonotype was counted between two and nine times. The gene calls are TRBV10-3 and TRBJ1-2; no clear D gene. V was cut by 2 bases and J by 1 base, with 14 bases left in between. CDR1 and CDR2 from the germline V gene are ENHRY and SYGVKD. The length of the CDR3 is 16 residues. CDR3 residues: CAISETKPGVNYGYTF. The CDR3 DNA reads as TGTGCCATCAGTGAGACAAAACCCGGGGTTAACTATGGCTACACCTTC.

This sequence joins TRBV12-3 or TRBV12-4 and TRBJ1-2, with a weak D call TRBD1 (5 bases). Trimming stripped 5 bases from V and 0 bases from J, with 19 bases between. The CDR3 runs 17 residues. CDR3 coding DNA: TGTGCCAGCAGTCTCCGGCCTTCTGGGGGTCCTAACTATGGCTACACCTTC. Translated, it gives CASSLRPSGGPNYGYTF.

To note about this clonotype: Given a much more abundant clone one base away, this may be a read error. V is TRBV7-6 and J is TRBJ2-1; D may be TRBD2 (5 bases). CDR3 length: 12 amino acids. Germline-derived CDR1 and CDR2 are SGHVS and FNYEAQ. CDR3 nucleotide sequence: TGTGTCAGCAGCGAGCGGTACAATGAGCAGTTCTTC. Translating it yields CVSSERYNEQFF.

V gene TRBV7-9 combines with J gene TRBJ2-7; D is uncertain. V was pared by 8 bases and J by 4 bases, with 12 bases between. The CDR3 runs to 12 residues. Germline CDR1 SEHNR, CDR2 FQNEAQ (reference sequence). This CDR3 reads CASGPRRYEQYF. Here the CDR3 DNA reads TGTGCCAGCGGACCCCGACGGTACGAGCAGTACTTC.

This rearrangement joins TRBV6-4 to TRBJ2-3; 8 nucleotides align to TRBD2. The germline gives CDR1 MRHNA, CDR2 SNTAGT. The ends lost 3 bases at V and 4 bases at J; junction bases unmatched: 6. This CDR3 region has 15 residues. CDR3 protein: CASSDLGTRADTQYF. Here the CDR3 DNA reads TGTGCCAGCAGTGATTTGGGGACTAGGGCAGATACGCAGTATTTT.

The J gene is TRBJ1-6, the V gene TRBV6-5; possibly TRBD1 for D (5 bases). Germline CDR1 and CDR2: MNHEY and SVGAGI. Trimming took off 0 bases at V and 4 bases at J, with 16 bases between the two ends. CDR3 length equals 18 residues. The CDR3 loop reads CASSYSMVPGGYNSPLHF. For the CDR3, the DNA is TGTGCCAGCAGTTACTCGATGGTACCTGGGGGTTATAATTCACCCCTCCACTTT.

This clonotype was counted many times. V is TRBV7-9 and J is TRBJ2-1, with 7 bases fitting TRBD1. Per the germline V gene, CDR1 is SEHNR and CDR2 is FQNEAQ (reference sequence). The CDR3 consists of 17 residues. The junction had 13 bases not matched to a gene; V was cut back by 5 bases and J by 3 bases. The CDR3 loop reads CASSPLLTGYYYNEQFF. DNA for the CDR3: TGTGCCAGCAGCCCCCTACTGACAGGGTATTACTACAATGAGCAGTTCTTC. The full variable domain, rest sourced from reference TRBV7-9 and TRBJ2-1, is DTGVSQNPRHKITKRGQNVTFRCDPISEHNRLYWYRQTLGQGPEFLTYFQNEAQLEKSRLLSDRFSAERPKGSFSTLEIQRTEQGDSAMYLCASSPLLTGYYYNEQFFGPGTRLTVL.

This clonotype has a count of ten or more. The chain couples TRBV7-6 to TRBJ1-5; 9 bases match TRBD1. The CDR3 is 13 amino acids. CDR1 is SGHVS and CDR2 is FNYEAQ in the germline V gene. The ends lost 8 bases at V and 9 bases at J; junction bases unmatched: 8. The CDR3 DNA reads TGTGCCAGCGGTCCCGGGACAGGGATGCCCCAGCATTTT. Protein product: CASGPGTGMPQHF. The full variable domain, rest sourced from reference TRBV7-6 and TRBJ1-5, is GAGVSQSPRYKVTKRGQDVALRCDPISGHVSLYWYRQALGQGPEFLTYFNYEAQQDKSGLPNDRFSAERPEGSISTLTIQRTEQRDSAMYRCASGPGTGMPQHFGDGTRLSIL.